This T cell receptor beta chain was captured in a study of OX40 agonist ivuxolimab in advanced cancers. Turning to the overall study: The costimulatory receptor OX40 (CD134) was targeted by ivuxolimab, a fully human IgG2 agonistic monoclonal antibody. Intravenous ivuxolimab was administered to patients every 2 weeks at six dose levels: 0.01, 0.1, 0.3, 1.5, 3 and 10 mg/kg. Of the roughly 51 patients in dose escalation, some 20 had hepatocellular carcinoma, roughly 15 had melanoma, 9 had renal cell carcinoma and 9 had head and neck cancer. In the dose-escalation cohort, roughly 80% of patients were male, and the mean age was around 60 years, with a range of about 20 to 90. Prior anti-PD-1, anti-PD-L1 or anti-CTLA-4 therapy was permitted, and about 40% of dose-escalation patients had received checkpoint inhibitors. Partial responses were achieved by three dose-escalation patients, of whom one had hepatocellular carcinoma and two had cutaneous melanoma. Peripheral TCRbeta sequencing aimed to test whether ivuxolimab altered TCR sequence diversity and caused clonal T-cell expansion. The monotherapy dose-escalation portion (N ≈ 55 patients) of the phase I ivuxolimab trial is reported in the paper. What the authors observed across the whole study: The antigen specificity of the peripheral T cells that underwent clonal expansion was not determined. At doses from 0.1 to 3.0 mg/kg, clonal expansion was seen in both CD4+ and CD8+ blood T cells between baseline and week 6. On average, CD8+ T cells showed more expanded clones than CD4+ T cells after ivuxolimab. Low levels of normalized T-cell clonal expansion were also seen in some patients who did not respond. In the 0.1-3.0 mg/kg groups, partial responders had among the lowest normalized peripheral clonal expansion, particularly in CD8+ T cells.

Details on this clone: This clone's antigen is unknown. Base-call qualities are not available, and no considerably larger clone is one nucleotide away.

To sequence the TCRbeta CDR3 region, genomic DNA was isolated from the sorted cells. TCRbeta CDR3 regions were sequenced using the immunoSEQ Assay. TCRdb retrieved this table from immuneACCESS and kept in-frame rearrangements only. Not all clones are present; in checked studies, unresolved V genes account for under half, and no reason is known for the remainder. The sample yields tens of thousands of clones; more than 85% were counted once. The ten biggest clones cover around 0.56% of the sample. The trial excluded patients who had a history of autoimmune disease or who were on systemic immunosuppression. Peripheral blood for TCR sequencing was collected from all dose cohorts at baseline, on cycle 4 day 1, and on cycle 7 day 1. The samples were drawn from a first-in-human, open-label, multicenter phase I dose-escalation trial of ivuxolimab. Adults with locally advanced or metastatic melanoma, renal cell carcinoma, hepatocellular carcinoma or head and neck squamous cell carcinoma were enrolled in the trial. Before TCR sequencing, CD4+ and CD8+ T cells were separately sorted from peripheral blood.

Per the germline V gene, MNHEY is the CDR1 and SVGAGI is the CDR2. From cysteine to phenylalanine, the CDR3 is 15 amino acids long. CDR3 DNA only is kept here, 45 bases in frame from base 1. The junction shows trimming of 4 bases on V and 7 bases on J, plus 16 bases between the germline ends. The receptor was isolated from an adult with an advanced solid tumor such as melanoma, head and neck, liver or kidney cancer. The rearrangement combines TRBV6-5 with TRBJ1-4; no D gene call is confident. The sequences come from CD4+ or CD8+ T cells sorted from blood, collected in a trial of the OX40 agonist ivuxolimab. The DNA sequence is given as TGTGCCAGCAGTTTACGGTTGGGATTCGGTGAAAAACTGTTTTTT. The translation is CASSLRLGFGEKLFF.